This entry concerns a single T cell receptor beta chain. This record comes from a study of blood T cell repertoires in COVID-19. Trimming cost V 4 bases and J 3 bases; bases outside gene matches: 9. There are 16 residues in the CDR3. From germline, CDR1 is SGHDT and CDR2 YYEEEE. In the original workflow: Amplification of reference gene primers provided the estimated nucleated cell counts. TCRdb keeps only in-frame clones here, not all; method: immunoSEQ multiplex PCR. That table supplies the V and J calls and clone size; D and trimming were determined from the DNA. The sample has 200,000 to 300,000 clones; around four fifths are singletons.

This sequence originates from a woman in her sixties with active or convalescent COVID-19. The sample was peripheral blood. The gene calls are TRBV5-6 and TRBJ2-3; 9 bases match TRBD2. The CDR3 nucleotides read TGTGCCAGCAGCCTACTACTAGCGGGCGTGACAGATACGCAGTATTTT. Amino acid sequence: CASSLLLAGVTDTQYF.